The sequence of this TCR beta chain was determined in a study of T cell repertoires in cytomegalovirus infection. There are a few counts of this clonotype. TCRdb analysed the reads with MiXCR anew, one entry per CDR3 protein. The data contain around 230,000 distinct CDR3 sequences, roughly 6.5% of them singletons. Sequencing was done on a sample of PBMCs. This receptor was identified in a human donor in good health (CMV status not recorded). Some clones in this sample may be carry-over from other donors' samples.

The CDR3: CSVRLGANVLTF. In DNA, the CDR3 is TGCAGCGTTCGCCTCGGGGCCAACGTCCTGACTTTC. The chain has TRBV29-1 and TRBJ2-6; D is unclear. The CDR3 consists of 12 residues. Germline V CDR1 and CDR2: SQVTM, ANQGSEA. V gave up 5 bases and J gave up 4 bases, with 6 bases separating them. Supplemented by reference TRBV29-1 and TRBJ2-6, the full variable domain reads SAVISQKPSRDICQRGTSLTIQCQVDSQVTMMFWYRQQPGQSLTLIATANQGSEATYESGFVIDKFPISRPNLTFSTLTVSNMSPEDSSIYLCSVRLGANVLTFGAGSRLTVL.